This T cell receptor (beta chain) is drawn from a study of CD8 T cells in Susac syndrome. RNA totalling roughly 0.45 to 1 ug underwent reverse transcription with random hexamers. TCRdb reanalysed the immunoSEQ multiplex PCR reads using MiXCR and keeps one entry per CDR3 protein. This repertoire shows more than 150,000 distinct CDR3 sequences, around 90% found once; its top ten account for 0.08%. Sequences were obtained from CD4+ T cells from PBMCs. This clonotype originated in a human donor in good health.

The CDR3 loop reads CASGPGQGIYDEQFF. The CDR3 bases are TGTGCTAGTGGACCCGGACAGGGGATATACGATGAGCAGTTCTTC. The chain has TRBV12-5 and TRBJ2-1; 9 bases are shared with TRBD1. Germline CDR1 reads LGHNT; CDR2 reads FRNRAP. V lost 6 bases and J lost 8; bases outside the gene matches: 11. The CDR3 is 15 residues long.